Detailed here is one T cell receptor beta chain. What it binds is not known. Data came from immunoSEQ multiplex PCR; TCRdb stores just in-frame clones and leaves some out. The sample has about 30,000 clones; 96% are singletons. The V end lost 3 bases, the J end lost 2 bases, and 15 bases lay between the germline ends. The germline CDR1 and CDR2 sequences are LNHDA and SQIVND (reference sequence). The CDR3 is 16 residues long. The sample originates from a study of regulatory and conventional T cells in RAG deficiency. Study-level points and caveats: Omenn patients showed >75% Treg-Tconv overlap and shorter CDR3 lengths. Shannon entropy fell and Simpson indices rose in RAG-deficient patients.

Conventional CD4+ T cells were sorted from blood as CD25-low CD127-high cells. The same data also went into a second study, on regulatory T cells. Per that paper: Primers: 52 TRBV forward and 13 TRBJ reverse. Patient repertoires had restricted TRB V-J pairs and skewed V and J usage, most in Tregs.

Sequencing used CD25- CD4+ T cells sorted from blood. The clonotype comes from a human donor in good health. The chain has TRBV19 and TRBJ2-3; a possible D gene is TRBD2 (6 bases). The CDR3: CASSIRASANTDTQYF. The CDR3 region has the DNA TGTGCCAGTAGTATCCGAGCTAGCGCGAACACAGATACGCAGTATTTT.